These 8 T cell receptor beta chains were all obtained from the same sample, sequenced in a study of CD8 T cells in ankylosing spondylitis. TCRdb re-called the 5' RACE reads with MiXCR, one entry per CDR3 protein. This table holds more than 150,000 distinct CDR3 sequences, over 10% found once. Sequencing used blood, either unsorted or a sorted T cell fraction (not recorded which). The receptors stem from a female donor with ankylosing spondylitis or in good health (not recorded which).

This clonotype was picked up a small number of times. V is TRBV5-1 and J is TRBJ2-7; tentative D call: TRBD2 (5 bases). The V gene lost 0 bases and the J gene lost 6 bases, with 7 bases spanning the gap. Looked up from germline, CDR1 is SGHRS and CDR2 is YFSETQ. The CDR3 totals 12 residues. As DNA, the CDR3 is TGCGCCAGCAGCTTGGCCGGGATCGAGCAGTACTTC. This encodes CASSLAGIEQYF.

The rearrangement uses TRBV6-1 and TRBJ2-7, with D unresolved. The V end was cut by 1 base, the J end by 4 bases, with 11 bases between. Germline loops: CDR1 MNHNS, CDR2 SASEGT. This CDR3 spans 14 amino acids. CDR3 DNA: TGTGCCAGCAGTGAAGGAGGCGGCGATTACGAGCAGTACTTC. Translated: CASSEGGGDYEQYF.

The chain carries TRBV20-1 and TRBJ1-1; D uncertain. This CDR3 is 12 amino acids long. The germline V gene has CDR1 DFQATT and CDR2 SNEGSKA (reference sequence). Trimming took 3 bases from V and 2 from J, leaving 7 bases between them. The CDR3 nucleotides read TGCAGTGCTAGCCGGGCCAACACTGAAGCTTTCTTT. The encoded protein is CSASRANTEAFF.

In its sample, this clonotype was seen many times. The V call is TRBV25-1, the J call TRBJ2-7; D remains ambiguous. The CDR3 loop spans 11 amino acids. V lost 4 bases and J 0 bases, leaving 1 base between the germline ends. Germline CDR1 reads MGHDK; CDR2 reads SYGVNS. The CDR3: CASSASYEQYF. CDR3 DNA sequence: TGTGCCAGCAGTGCCTCCTACGAGCAGTACTTC.

Ten or more counts support this clonotype. The V gene is TRBV27, the J gene TRBJ2-2, with TRBD2 matching 13 bases. This CDR3 is built from 17 residues. Germline CDR1 reads MNHEY; CDR2 reads SMNVEV (reference sequence). V lost 1 base to trimming and J lost 7 bases; unmatched junction nucleotides: 6. Here the CDR3 reads CASSLYQTSGRIGELFF. The CDR3 region has the DNA TGTGCCAGCAGTTTATACCAGACTAGCGGGAGGATCGGGGAGCTGTTTTTT.

This clonotype was seen repeatedly, ten times or more. The chain recombines TRBV12-3 or TRBV12-4 with TRBJ1-1, with TRBD1 identical over 9 bases. V shed 7 bases and J 10 bases; nucleotides not matched to a gene: 7. CDR3 length: 12 residues. The chain's CDR3 is CASTGTGYRAFF. In DNA, the CDR3 is TGTGCCAGCACCGGGACAGGGTACCGAGCTTTCTTT.

Comment on this clonotype: A clone one base away is much larger, so this may be a read error. The gene calls are TRBV5-1 and TRBJ1-1; D gene ambiguous. This CDR3 has 16 amino acids. Germline V gene lookup returns CDR1 SGHRS and CDR2 YFSETQ. CDR3 DNA sequence: TGCGCCAGCAGCTTGGGACCCGGGTTGGAGAACACTGTAGCTTTCTTT. Translating gives CASSLGPGLENTVAFF.

This clonotype came up a few times. The V gene is TRBV9, the J gene TRBJ2-3; D unclear. Deletions cut 0 bases from V and 2 bases from J, with 10 bases between. Germline CDR1 is SGDLS and CDR2 is YYNGEE. The CDR3 loop spans 15 amino acids. The CDR3 nucleotides read TGTGCCAGCAGCGTAGACCTTCCACACACAGATACGCAGTATTTT. Protein product: CASSVDLPHTDTQYF. The full variable domain, its missing parts supplied by reference TRBV9 and TRBJ2-3, is DSGVTQTPKHLITATGQRVTLRCSPRSGDLSVYWYQQSLDQGLQFLIQYYNGEERAKGNILERFSAQQFPDLHSELNLSSLELGDSALYFCASSVDLPHTDTQYFGPGTRLTVL.